This is a list of T cell receptor gamma chains from one sample in a study of Vδ1+ human thymocytes. TCRdb re-processed the multiplex PCR reads using CATT. This table has approximately 25,000 gamma-chain clones, roughly 20% appearing once. The specimen was Vdelta1+ gamma-delta thymocytes from the thymus. These receptors originate from a boy in the first two years of life who had congenital heart surgery. Each CDR3 is given with its conserved first and last residue. For some rows the clone size is stated as once, few or many, or as a class when expanded; others skip it.

abundance: NA
v_gene: TRGV8
j_gene: TRGJ1/TRGJ2
CDR3nt: TGTGCCACCTGGGATGGGAAGAATTATTATAAGAAACTCTTT
CDR3aa: CATWDGKNYYKKLF

abundance: NA
v_gene: TRGV5
j_gene: TRGJ1/TRGJ2
CDR3nt: TGTGCCACCTGGGACACGAATACTTATTATAAGAAACTCTTT
CDR3aa: CATWDTNTYYKKLF

abundance: few
v_gene: TRGV9
j_gene: TRGJ1/TRGJ2
CDR3nt: TGTGCCTTGTGGGAGGTCCCATATTATAAGAAACTCTTT
CDR3aa: CALWEVPYYKKLF

abundance: NA
v_gene: TRGV9
j_gene: TRGJ1/TRGJ2
CDR3nt: TGTGCCTCGGGTAAGTTGATGCAGCGGAAGAAACTCTTT
CDR3aa: CASGKLMQRKKLF

abundance: NA
v_gene: TRGV5
j_gene: TRGJ1/TRGJ2
CDR3nt: TGTGCCACCTGGGACAGGCCACCGAATTATTATAAGAAACTCTTT
CDR3aa: CATWDRPPNYYKKLF

abundance: few
v_gene: TRGV5
j_gene: TRGJ1/TRGJ2
CDR3nt: TGTGCCACCTGGGAATCGGTTTATTATAAGAAACTCTTT
CDR3aa: CATWESVYYKKLF

abundance: NA
v_gene: TRGV9
j_gene: TRGJ1/TRGJ2
CDR3nt: TGTGCCTTGTGGGAGGTGAGGTTCCTCTTT
CDR3aa: CALWEVRFLF

abundance: NA
v_gene: TRGV9
j_gene: TRGJ1/TRGJ2
CDR3nt: TGTGCCTTGTGGGATTTTTACCTAGCAACCGAACTCTTT
CDR3aa: CALWDFYLATELF

abundance: once
v_gene: TRGV9
j_gene: TRGJ1/TRGJ2
CDR3nt: TGTGCCTTGTGGGAGGTGATCTATTCGTATAAGAAACTCTTT
CDR3aa: CALWEVIYSYKKLF

abundance: NA
v_gene: TRGV2
j_gene: TRGJ1/TRGJ2
CDR3nt: TGTGCCACCTGGGACGCGCCCTCCAATTATTATAAGAAACTCTTT
CDR3aa: CATWDAPSNYYKKLF

abundance: medium-sized
v_gene: TRGV2
j_gene: TRGJ1/TRGJ2
CDR3nt: TGTGCCACCTGGGACGGCCCGAATTATTATAAGAAACTCTTT
CDR3aa: CATWDGPNYYKKLF

abundance: few
v_gene: TRGV2
j_gene: TRGJ1/TRGJ2
CDR3nt: TGTGCCACCGAACCGTCTTATAAGAAACTCTTT
CDR3aa: CATEPSYKKLF

abundance: few
v_gene: TRGV9
j_gene: TRGJP
CDR3nt: TGTGCCTTGTTTAAAGGGTTGGGCAAAAAAATCAAGGTATTT
CDR3aa: CALFKGLGKKIKVF

abundance: NA
v_gene: TRGV3
j_gene: TRGJ1/TRGJ2
CDR3nt: TGTGCCACCTGGGACAGGCCAATTGGAGAAAATTATTATAAGAAACTCTTT
CDR3aa: CATWDRPIGENYYKKLF

abundance: medium-sized
v_gene: TRGV3
j_gene: TRGJ1/TRGJ2
CDR3nt: TGTGCCACCTGGGACAGGCAATATTATAAGAAACTCTTT
CDR3aa: CATWDRQYYKKLF

abundance: NA
v_gene: TRGV3
j_gene: TRGJ1/TRGJ2
CDR3nt: TGTGCCACCTGGGACTCTCGCCATTATAAGAAACTCTTT
CDR3aa: CATWDSRHYKKLF

abundance: few
v_gene: TRGV5
j_gene: TRGJ1/TRGJ2
CDR3nt: TGTGCCACCTGGGACAGGCCAGGGTATAAGAAACTCTTT
CDR3aa: CATWDRPGYKKLF

abundance: few
v_gene: TRGV5
j_gene: TRGJ1/TRGJ2
CDR3nt: TGTGCCACCTGGGACGGAAAGAATTATTATAAGAAACTCTTT
CDR3aa: CATWDGKNYYKKLF

abundance: NA
v_gene: TRGV4
j_gene: TRGJ1/TRGJ2
CDR3nt: TGTGCCACCTGGGATGGGCCTTTTTATTATAAGAAACTCTTT
CDR3aa: CATWDGPFYYKKLF

abundance: few
v_gene: TRGV4
j_gene: TRGJ1/TRGJ2
CDR3nt: TGTGCCACCTGGGATTCGTCCTGGAAGAAACTCTTT
CDR3aa: CATWDSSWKKLF

abundance: few
v_gene: TRGV9
j_gene: TRGJP1
CDR3nt: TGTGCCTTGTGGGAATATACCACTGGTTGGTTCAAGATATTT
CDR3aa: CALWEYTTGWFKIF

abundance: few
v_gene: TRGV2
j_gene: TRGJ1/TRGJ2
CDR3nt: TGTGCCACCTGGGACGGGCTATGTTATAAGAAACTCTTT
CDR3aa: CATWDGLCYKKLF

abundance: NA
v_gene: TRGV3
j_gene: TRGJP2
CDR3nt: TGTGCCACCTGGGACAGGCAGAATTGGATCAAGACGTTT
CDR3aa: CATWDRQNWIKTF

abundance: NA
v_gene: TRGV4
j_gene: TRGJ1/TRGJ2
CDR3nt: TGTGCCACCTGGGATGGTGCTAATTATAAGAAACTCTTT
CDR3aa: CATWDGANYKKLF

abundance: few
v_gene: TRGV2
j_gene: TRGJ1/TRGJ2
CDR3nt: TGTGCCACCTGGGACGGAGCCCTCTGGAATTATTATAAGAAACTCTTT
CDR3aa: CATWDGALWNYYKKLF

abundance: few
v_gene: TRGV2
j_gene: TRGJ1/TRGJ2
CDR3nt: TGTGCCACCTGGGACAGGCTGGGGGACAATTATTATAAGAAACTCTTT
CDR3aa: CATWDRLGDNYYKKLF

abundance: medium-sized
v_gene: TRGV2
j_gene: TRGJ1/TRGJ2
CDR3nt: TGTGCCACCTGGGACCCTTATAAGAAACTCTTT
CDR3aa: CATWDPYKKLF

abundance: few
v_gene: TRGV5
j_gene: TRGJ1/TRGJ2
CDR3nt: TGTGCCACCTGGGACAGGCCGGAGGTTGGGGAGAAACTCTTT
CDR3aa: CATWDRPEVGEKLF

abundance: NA
v_gene: TRGV4
j_gene: TRGJ1/TRGJ2
CDR3nt: TGTGCCCCCGTTTATTATAAGAAACTCTTT
CDR3aa: CAPVYYKKLF

abundance: NA
v_gene: TRGV3
j_gene: TRGJP2
CDR3nt: TGTGCCACCTGGGACAGGCGTGGTAGTGATTGGATCAAGACGTTT
CDR3aa: CATWDRRGSDWIKTF

abundance: NA
v_gene: TRGV4
j_gene: TRGJ1/TRGJ2
CDR3nt: TGTGCCACCTGGGAAACACCGAAGAAACTCTTT
CDR3aa: CATWETPKKLF

abundance: few
v_gene: TRGV9
j_gene: TRGJ1/TRGJ2
CDR3nt: TGTGCCTTGTGGGAGGGTTCGAACTATAAGAAACTCTTT
CDR3aa: CALWEGSNYKKLF

abundance: few
v_gene: TRGV5
j_gene: TRGJ1/TRGJ2
CDR3nt: TGTGCCACCTGGGACCCTGATTATTATAAGAAACTCTTT
CDR3aa: CATWDPDYYKKLF

abundance: NA
v_gene: TRGV9
j_gene: TRGJ1/TRGJ2
CDR3nt: TGTGCCTTGTGGGAGGTGAGGAAGAAACTCTTT
CDR3aa: CALWEVRKKLF

abundance: once
v_gene: TRGV8
j_gene: TRGJP1
CDR3nt: TGTGCCACCTGGGCCCCCGATACCACTGGTTGGTTCAAGATATTT
CDR3aa: CATWAPDTTGWFKIF

abundance: few
v_gene: TRGV9
j_gene: TRGJ1/TRGJ2
CDR3nt: TGTGCCTTGTGGGAGGTGCCACAGAAACTCTTT
CDR3aa: CALWEVPQKLF

abundance: few
v_gene: TRGV9
j_gene: TRGJ1/TRGJ2
CDR3nt: TGTGCCTTGTGGGAGGTGCGAGGTGATTATAAGAAACTCTTT
CDR3aa: CALWEVRGDYKKLF

abundance: NA
v_gene: TRGV9
j_gene: TRGJ1/TRGJ2
CDR3nt: TGTGCCTTGTGGGAGGTCCGCCTGGGGTATAAGAAACTCTTT
CDR3aa: CALWEVRLGYKKLF

abundance: few
v_gene: TRGV9
j_gene: TRGJ1/TRGJ2
CDR3nt: TGTGCCTTGTGGGAGGACCTAAAGAAGAAACTCTTT
CDR3aa: CALWEDLKKKLF

abundance: NA
v_gene: TRGV5
j_gene: TRGJP1
CDR3nt: TGTGCCACCTGGGACAGGGGCACTGGTTGGTTCAAGATATTT
CDR3aa: CATWDRGTGWFKIF

abundance: NA
v_gene: TRGV5
j_gene: TRGJ1/TRGJ2
CDR3nt: TGTGCCACCTGGGACAGGCCGACTCTTGGGAAACTCTTT
CDR3aa: CATWDRPTLGKLF

abundance: few
v_gene: TRGV5
j_gene: TRGJ1/TRGJ2
CDR3nt: TGTGCCACCTGGGACCAAGATAAGAAACTCTTT
CDR3aa: CATWDQDKKLF

abundance: few
v_gene: TRGV9
j_gene: TRGJ1/TRGJ2
CDR3nt: TGTGCCTTGTGGGATCTCCAGAAACTCTTT
CDR3aa: CALWDLQKLF

abundance: few
v_gene: TRGV2
j_gene: TRGJ1/TRGJ2
CDR3nt: TGTGCCACCTGGGACGGGCCCCGGTATAAGAAACTCTTT
CDR3aa: CATWDGPRYKKLF

abundance: few
v_gene: TRGV9
j_gene: TRGJ1/TRGJ2
CDR3nt: TGTGCCTTGTGGGATTGTTATTATAAGAAACTCTTT
CDR3aa: CALWDCYYKKLF

abundance: few
v_gene: TRGV3
j_gene: TRGJ1/TRGJ2
CDR3nt: TGTACCACCTGGGACCCGAATTATAAGAAGCTCTTT
CDR3aa: CTTWDPNYKKLF